The clone carrying this TCR beta chain was counted a few times. What it binds is unknown. These data originate in a study of beta chain features in type 1 diabetes. Study outcomes and limitations: Sampled from patients, naive, central memory and Treg TCRB repertoires appeared more similar than those sampled from healthy donors.

Expressed TCRB transcripts were sequenced because the isolated RNA had all been reverse transcribed beforehand. Assay: immunoSEQ multiplex PCR; the TCRdb copy retains only in-frame clones and omits some. The sample includes 350,000 to 450,000 clones, more than 12% of them seen just once. Trimming removed 2 bases from V and 8 bases from J, with 16 bases in between. The CDR3 has 15 amino acids. Germline CDR1 and CDR2: LGHNA and YNFKEQ. Sequencing used naive CD4+ T cells from blood. The chain is built from TRBV4-2 and TRBJ2-1; D unresolved. This TCR derives from a woman in her late teens or twenties in good health. In DNA, the CDR3 is TGTGCCAGCAGCCAAAGAGTTGCGAAACTCGATGAGCAGTTCTTC. It translates to CASSQRVAKLDEQFF.